This entry lists 3 T cell receptor beta chains sequenced from one sample in a study of early T cells in non-severe SARS-CoV-2 infection. TCRdb passed the 5' RACE reads through MiXCR, listing each CDR3 protein once. The table shows about 58,000 distinct CDR3 sequences, with roughly 13% occurring only once. Sequencing was done on a sample of whole blood. The receptors stem from an adult who was a healthcare worker with PCR-confirmed SARS-CoV-2 infection or an uninfected control (not recorded which).

The table lists this clonotype with many counts. The rearrangement links TRBV5-1 to TRBJ1-2; D unresolved. Germline values: CDR1 SGHRS, CDR2 YFSETQ. The V gene lost 4 bases and the J gene lost 8 bases, with 18 bases spanning the gap. This CDR3 spans 14 amino acids. As DNA, the CDR3 is TGCGCCAGCAGCCTCCGGGCGGCGCTCGGAGGCTACACCTTC. Translated: CASSLRAALGGYTF.

Points on this clonotype: This could be a read error, since a much larger clone is one nucleotide away. This chain links TRBV7-3 with TRBJ2-3; D tentatively reads TRBD1 or TRBD2 (5 bases each). V lost 3 bases and J lost 0, with 10 bases in between. Germline loops: CDR1 SGHTA, CDR2 FQGTGA. The CDR3 contains 15 residues. CDR3 region: CASSFLGDSTDTQYF. As DNA, the CDR3 is TGTGCCAGCAGCTTTTTGGGGGACAGCACAGATACGCAGTATTTT.

This clonotype was detected ten times or more. The CDR3 DNA reads as TGTGCCATCAGTGGGGGACAGGTTTACGAGCAGTACTTC. Translation gives CAISGGQVYEQYF. The V call is TRBV10-3, the J call TRBJ2-7; 8 bases fit TRBD1. CDR3 size: 13 residues. CDR1 is ENHRY and CDR2 is SYGVKD in the germline V gene. The junction had 3 bases not matched to a gene; V was cut back by 4 bases and J by 4 bases.